A selection of T cell receptor beta chains follows, all from one sample in a study of T cells after yellow fever vaccination. TCRdb reprocessed the 5' RACE reads with MiXCR, giving one entry per CDR3 protein. This sample has fewer than 350,000 distinct CDR3 sequences, with around 4% found just once. The sequencing used PBMCs, collected on the day of the yellow fever booster vaccination. These receptors were taken from a man aged 18 to 30 who received the YFV17D yellow fever vaccine. CDR3s include the opening cysteine and the closing phenylalanine or tryptophan. The order of the fields is V gene, clone size, J gene, D gene, CDR3 DNA, CDR3 protein. A D gene is named only where the DNA matches it firmly. A row's size may be missing; if present it is once, few, many or a size class.

V: TRBV7-9
size: few
J: TRBJ2-3
D: TRBD1
DNA: TGTGCCAGCAGCTCTCCCGGGACAGGGATCATGGATACGCAGTATTTT
CDR3: CASSSPGTGIMDTQYF

V: TRBV6-5
size: many
J: TRBJ2-5
D: NA
DNA: TGTGCCAGCAGTTTCCACTGGGGGACAACATTTGAACAAGAGACCCAGTACTTC
CDR3: CASSFHWGTTFEQETQYF

V: TRBV7-2
size: many
J: TRBJ2-5
D: TRBD2
DNA: TGTGCCAGCAGCTTAGAAGGCCCCGGGACTAGCGGGTTCATCACCGAGACCCAGTACTTC
CDR3: CASSLEGPGTSGFITETQYF

V: TRBV7-2
size: many
J: TRBJ2-5
D: TRBD2
DNA: TGTGCCAGCAGCTTCCAACTAGCGGGGGATAGGGAGACCCAGTACTTC
CDR3: CASSFQLAGDRETQYF

V: TRBV7-2
size: many
J: TRBJ2-3
D: TRBD1
DNA: TGTGCCAGCAGCACACGGACAGGAGGCACAGATACGCAGTATTTT
CDR3: CASSTRTGGTDTQYF

V: TRBV27
size: many
J: TRBJ2-7
D: NA
DNA: TGTGCCAGCAGTAGGGCGCCCGTCTACGAGCAGTACTTC
CDR3: CASSRAPVYEQYF

V: TRBV5-4
size: NA
J: TRBJ2-3
D: NA
DNA: TGTGCCAGCAGCTTGTCCAGGACGCAGTATTTT
CDR3: CASSLSRTQYF

V: TRBV29-1
size: many
J: TRBJ2-3
D: TRBD2
DNA: TGCAGCGTTGATATCGGGGGGTTAACGGATACGCAGTATTTT
CDR3: CSVDIGGLTDTQYF

V: TRBV7-3
size: many
J: TRBJ2-7
D: NA
DNA: TGTGCCAGCAGCTTAAATTGGGGGACCCTAAAAGACTACGAGCAGTACTTC
CDR3: CASSLNWGTLKDYEQYF

V: TRBV4-3
size: many
J: TRBJ2-3
D: NA
DNA: TGCGCCAGCAGCCCCCATCTGGCCCGCACAGATACGCAGTATTTT
CDR3: CASSPHLARTDTQYF

V: TRBV7-8
size: many
J: TRBJ1-1
D: TRBD1
DNA: TGTGCCAGCAGCTGGGACAGGGACACTGAAGCTTTCTTT
CDR3: CASSWDRDTEAFF

V: TRBV6-2/TRBV6-3
size: few
J: TRBJ2-2
D: TRBD2
DNA: TGTGCCAGCAGTTACTCAGGCGGGGGAGACACCGGGGAGCTGTTTTTT
CDR3: CASSYSGGGDTGELFF

V: TRBV5-6
size: many
J: TRBJ2-5
D: NA
DNA: TGTGCCAGCAGCTTGAAATGGGGGGACCAAGAGACCCAGTACTTC
CDR3: CASSLKWGDQETQYF

V: TRBV4-2
size: few
J: TRBJ2-7
D: TRBD1
DNA: TGTGCCAGCAGCCAGGGGGGACAGGGAGGCCCCTACGAGCAGTACTTC
CDR3: CASSQGGQGGPYEQYF

V: TRBV19
size: few
J: TRBJ2-5
D: NA
DNA: TGTGCCAGTCGTGACCCGGCGGGGCGTATAGAGACCCAGTACTTC
CDR3: CASRDPAGRIETQYF